This T cell receptor (beta chain) was sequenced for a study of T cell responses to AZD1222 COVID-19 vaccine. Profiled with immunoSEQ multiplex PCR; TCRdb holds only in-frame clones, not every one. The table has around 140,000 clones, about nine tenths seen once. General study findings and limits: Of the AZD1222 recipients, only five to seven were seropositive at baseline. Mostly white British, mostly female donors; authors suggested clonal diversity may be underestimated. Researchers report vaccine-associated CD4 TCRs spanning spike, with dominance at 160-218 and 743-854. Nearly half of the spike-specific TCRs reportedly recognize variant regions that carry no mutations.

Turning to this clone: Its antigen remains unidentified. One end of the junction varies from germline; a read error may be responsible.

The CDR3 loop spans 13 amino acids. The germline CDR1 and CDR2 sequences are SGHDT and YYEEEE. The chain joins TRBV5-6 to TRBJ2-7; no definite D call. Sequenced material: peripheral blood, taken 28 days after the second AZD1222 dose. This clonotype originated in an adult who received the AZD1222 COVID-19 vaccine. In DNA form, the CDR3 reads TGTGCCAGCAGCTCAACGATCCCTGACAAGTCTGAATTC. Residues: CASSSTIPDKSEF.